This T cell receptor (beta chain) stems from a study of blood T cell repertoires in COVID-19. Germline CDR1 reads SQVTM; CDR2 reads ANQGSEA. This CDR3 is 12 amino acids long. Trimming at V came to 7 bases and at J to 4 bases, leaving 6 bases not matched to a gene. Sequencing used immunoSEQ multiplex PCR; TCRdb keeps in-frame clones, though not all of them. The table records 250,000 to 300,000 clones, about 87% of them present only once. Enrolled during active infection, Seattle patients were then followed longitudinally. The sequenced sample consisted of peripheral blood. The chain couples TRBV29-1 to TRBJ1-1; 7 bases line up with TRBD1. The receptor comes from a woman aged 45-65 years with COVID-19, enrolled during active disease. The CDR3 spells CSASDRVTEAFF. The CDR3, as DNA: TGCAGCGCCTCAGACAGGGTCACTGAAGCTTTCTTT.